At least ten counts were recorded for the clone carrying this TCR beta chain. No antigen is known for it. The V gene end was trimmed by 6 bases and the J gene end by 3 bases; junction bases not matched to a gene: 3. The CDR3 length is 14 residues. The sample is drawn from a study of identical twins. TCRdb reprocessed the 5' RACE reads with MiXCR, giving one entry per CDR3 protein. The profile shows 200,000 to 250,000 distinct CDR3 sequences, 6% to 9% of them singletons. Study-level points and caveats: Out-of-frame alpha sequences shared between twins exhibited an excess of low generation probability.

The sample also formed part of further work on yellow fever vaccine responses in identical twins.

Sequenced sample: memory (CD45RO+) T cells sorted from blood. The chain uses TRBV12-3 or TRBV12-4 and TRBJ2-1, with 9 bases fitting TRBD2. The source is a woman in her late teens or twenties in good health. The CDR3 DNA reads TGTGCCAGCAGGCCTAGCGGGAACTACAATGAGCAGTTCTTC. Its translation: CASRPSGNYNEQFF.